This T cell receptor beta chain was observed in a study of regulatory T cells in long-lasting Graves disease. Study summary: Under 3 months of antithyroid drugs had been taken by newly diagnosed Graves' patients.

To make TCR beta libraries, researchers used iRepertoire HTBI primers and Arm-PCR of CDR3 regions. TCRdb processed the multiplex PCR reads anew with MiXCR; each CDR3 protein has one entry. The sample lists 360,000 or so distinct CDR3 sequences, roughly a sixth occurring once. Many counts were recorded for this clonotype. Its antigen is unknown. Time point of the sample: newly diagnosed GD, antithyroid drugs for less than 3 months. RNA extracted from PBMCs served as the sequencing template. Findings of the study overall: Possibly, accuracy suffered from the small sample size.

These data are also associated with another study on T cells in Graves' hyperthyroidism and ophthalmopathy. From that study: In the first-round RT-PCR of the TCR CDR3, the HTBI primer set was used.

Material: peripheral blood mononuclear cells (PBMCs), obtained at new diagnosis, from a patient treated with antithyroid drugs. This TCR derives from a man in his forties or fifties with Graves disease.

The DNA for the CDR3 is TGTGCCAGCAGTGGGACAGGGGGCAGCTATGGCTACACCTTC. Translated: CASSGTGGSYGYTF. The chain is built from TRBV2 and TRBJ1-2; 11 nucleotides align to TRBD1. Germline CDR1 reads SNHLY; CDR2 reads FYNNEI. This CDR3 has 14 residues. With 4 bases clipped from V and 4 bases from J, the junction kept 2 bases outside the gene matches.